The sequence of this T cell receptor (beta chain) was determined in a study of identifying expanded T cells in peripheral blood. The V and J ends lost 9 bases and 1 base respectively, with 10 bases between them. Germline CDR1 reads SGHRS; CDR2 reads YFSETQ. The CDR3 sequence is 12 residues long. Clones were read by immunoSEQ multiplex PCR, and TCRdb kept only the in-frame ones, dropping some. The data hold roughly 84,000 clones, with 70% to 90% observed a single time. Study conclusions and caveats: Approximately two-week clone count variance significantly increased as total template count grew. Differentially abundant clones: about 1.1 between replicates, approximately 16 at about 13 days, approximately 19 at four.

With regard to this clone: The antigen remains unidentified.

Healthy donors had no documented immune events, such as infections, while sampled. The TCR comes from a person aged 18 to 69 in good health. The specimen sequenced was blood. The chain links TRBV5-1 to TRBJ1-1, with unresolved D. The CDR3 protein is CATYNRNTEAFF. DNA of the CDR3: TGCGCCACTTATAACAGGAACACTGAAGCTTTCTTT.